This TCR beta chain was identified in a study of human T cells and chemical hapten exposure. The overall study: Patients had diphenylcyclopropenone applied to the scalp weekly throughout the roughly 23-week study. The patient population, which was mostly female, had alopecia areata, totalis or universalis.

TCRdb analysed the RACE reads with MiXCR anew, one entry per CDR3 protein. In the table there are fewer than 85,000 distinct CDR3 sequences, around a tenth of which are singletons. Time point: patch test 2, 6 weeks after DPC sensitization. Described treatment: therapeutic diphenylcyclopropenone sensitization with weekly scalp DPC. With 0 bases removed from V and 3 bases from J, the gap between germline ends came to 12 bases. Germline V gene lookup returns CDR1 LGHNA and CDR2 YSLEER. This CDR3 region has 15 residues. This clonotype was counted at least ten times. V usage is TRBV4-3 and J usage is TRBJ2-7, with D tentatively TRBD2 (6 bases). This TCR was recovered from a man between 18 and 29 years old with alopecia areata. Some clones in this sample may be carry-over from other donors' samples. Specimen: whole blood, collected in connection with sensitization to the hapten diphenylcyclopropenone (DPC). The CDR3 DNA is TGCGCCAGCAGCCAAGAGTACGGGGGAAGCTACGAGCAGTACTTC. Its translation: CASSQEYGGSYEQYF.